A single sample is the source of the 13 T cell receptor beta chains below, sequenced in a study of blood T cell repertoires in COVID-19. Sequenced by immunoSEQ multiplex PCR; TCRdb stores in-frame clones only, minus some. Among approximately 300,000 clones listed, more than 90% were seen once. The material sequenced was PBMCs or T cells enriched from blood (not recorded which). Receptor source: a woman in her thirties who had recovered from COVID-19.

This rearrangement joins TRBV4-1 to TRBJ1-4, with D possibly being TRBD1 (6 bases). The CDR3 is 13 residues long. The V end lost 0 bases, the J end lost 8 bases, and 7 bases lay between the germline ends. The germline gives CDR1 MGHRA, CDR2 YSYEKL. The CDR3 here is CASSQDQGEKLFF. CDR3 coding DNA: TGCGCCAGCAGCCAAGATCAGGGGGAAAAACTGTTTTTT.

Turning to this clone: The sample has other DNA sequences that encode this CDR3 too. The chain links TRBV4-1 to TRBJ2-7; TRBD2 aligns across 10 bases. Germline V gene lookup returns CDR1 MGHRA and CDR2 YSYEKL. The V gene end was trimmed by 1 base and the J gene end by 1 base; junction bases not matched to a gene: 1. The length of the CDR3 is 15 residues. Here the CDR3 DNA reads TGCGCCAGCAGCCAAGCTAGCGGGGGTTCCTACGAGCAGTACTTC. This sequence encodes CASSQASGGSYEQYF.

The V and J genes are TRBV28 and TRBJ2-3; D not resolved. V shed 8 bases and J shed 2 bases, with 14 bases lying between them. This CDR3 region has 14 residues. Germline assignment: CDR1 MDHEN and CDR2 SYDVKM. The CDR3: CASGKPGNTDTQYF. CDR3 DNA: TGTGCCAGCGGTAAACCAGGAAACACAGATACGCAGTATTTT.

The chain links TRBV5-3 to TRBJ2-5; tentative D call: TRBD2 (5 bases). TRBV5-3 is designated an ORF whose function remains uncertain. The CDR3 has 13 residues. V dropped 3 bases and J dropped 4 bases, with 10 bases sitting between them. CDR3 loop: CARSCAGRETQYF. For the CDR3, the DNA is TGTGCCAGAAGCTGCGCGGGTCGAGAGACCCAGTACTTC.

The V and J genes are TRBV24-1 and TRBJ2-3; 9 bases are shared with TRBD2. The trim removed 9 bases at V and 0 bases at J, leaving 3 bases unmatched. From germline, CDR1 is KGHDR and CDR2 SFDVKD. The CDR3 runs to 14 residues. CDR3 region: CATQTSGSTDTQYF. Written as DNA, the CDR3 is TGTGCCACCCAGACTAGCGGAAGCACAGATACGCAGTATTTT.

This chain joins TRBV6-6 and TRBJ2-3, with D unresolved. With 10 bases removed from V and 2 bases from J, the gap between germline ends came to 19 bases. The CDR3 spans 15 residues. Germline-derived CDR1 and CDR2 are MNHNY and SVGAGI (reference sequence). DNA for the CDR3: TGTGCCACGTATCGACAAGTGTCTGACACAGATACGCAGTATTTT. Protein: CATYRQVSDTDTQYF.

J is TRBJ1-4 and V is TRBV21-1. TRBV21-1 is a known pseudogene. The CDR3 contains 15 residues. The DNA of the CDR3 is TGTGCCAGCAGCCCAGAGGGCAGCCACAATGAAAAACTGTTTTTT. Protein product: CASSPEGSHNEKLFF.

The chain employs TRBV18 and TRBJ2-5, with D perhaps matching TRBD1 (6 bases). The CDR3 totals 15 residues. Germline loops: CDR1 KGHSH, CDR2 LQKENI. Trimming left V 2 bases short and J 0 bases short, with 10 bases between. The DNA for the CDR3 is TGTGCCAGCTCACCAAGGCAGGGGCACCAAGAGACCCAGTACTTC. Translated, it gives CASSPRQGHQETQYF.

This clone has just one count. V and J are TRBV19 and TRBJ2-6, with TRBD1 matching over 8 bases. The CDR3 is 15 amino acids. Trimming at V came to 11 bases and at J to 4 bases, leaving 10 bases not matched to a gene. Germline CDR1 is LNHDA and CDR2 is SQIVND (reference sequence). The CDR3 DNA follows: TGTGCCTCTGGACAGGGTACGCCCGGGGCCAACGTCCTGACTTTC. As protein: CASGQGTPGANVLTF.

This clone was seen once. The rearrangement uses TRBV5-1 and TRBJ1-5; possibly TRBD1 for D (5 bases). V was cut by 0 bases and J by 4 bases, with 11 bases left in between. The CDR3 is 15 amino acids. Germline V gives CDR1 SGHRS, CDR2 YFSETQ. This CDR3 is CASSLGPQGNQPQHF. The DNA of the CDR3 is TGCGCCAGCAGCTTGGGCCCCCAGGGAAATCAGCCCCAGCATTTT.

The CDR3 region has the DNA TGTGCCAGTAGTACGACAGGGTATCAGCCCCAGCATTTT. As protein: CASSTTGYQPQHF. The rearrangement uses TRBV19 and TRBJ1-5, with 7 bases fitting TRBD1. Germline V gives CDR1 LNHDA, CDR2 SQIVND (reference sequence). V lost 4 bases and J lost 5; bases outside the gene matches: 2. This CDR3 is built from 13 residues.

CDR3 coding DNA: TGTGCCAGCAGTGAATGGTCAGAGAACACTGAAGCTTTCTTT. Residues: CASSEWSENTEAFF. The chain uses TRBV25-1 and TRBJ1-1; D is unclear. This CDR3 spans 14 amino acids. Trimming cost V 1 base and J 1 base, with 7 bases left between them. Germline V gene data show CDR1 as MGHDK and CDR2 as SYGVNS.

The V gene is TRBV11-2, the J gene TRBJ1-4, with no clear D. This CDR3 contains 15 residues. Trimming removed 1 base from V and 0 bases from J, with 6 bases in between. CDR1 is SGHAT and CDR2 is FQNNGV in the germline V gene. The CDR3 region is CASSLGQATNEKLFF. The CDR3 DNA follows: TGTGCCAGCAGCTTAGGGCAGGCAACTAATGAAAAACTGTTTTTT.